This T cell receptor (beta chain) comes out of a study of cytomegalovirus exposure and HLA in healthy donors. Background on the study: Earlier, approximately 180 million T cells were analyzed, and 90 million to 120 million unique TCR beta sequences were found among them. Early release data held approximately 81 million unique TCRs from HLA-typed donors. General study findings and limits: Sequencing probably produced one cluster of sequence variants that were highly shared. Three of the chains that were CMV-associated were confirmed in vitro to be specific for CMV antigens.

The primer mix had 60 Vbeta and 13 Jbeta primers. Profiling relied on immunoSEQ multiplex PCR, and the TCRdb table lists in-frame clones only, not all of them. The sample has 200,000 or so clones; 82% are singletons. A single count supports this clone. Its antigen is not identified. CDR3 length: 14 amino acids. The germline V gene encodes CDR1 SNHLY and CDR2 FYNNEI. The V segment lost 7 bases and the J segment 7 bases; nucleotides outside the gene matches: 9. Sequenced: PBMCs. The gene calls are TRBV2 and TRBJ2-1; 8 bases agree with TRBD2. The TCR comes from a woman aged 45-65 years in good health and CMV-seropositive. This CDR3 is CASNMERGSNEQFF. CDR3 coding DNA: TGTGCCAGCAATATGGAGCGGGGGTCTAATGAGCAGTTCTTC.